The 24 T cell receptor beta chains presented below share a single source sample, sequenced in a study of T cell changes during pregnancy in multiple sclerosis. Using immunoSEQ multiplex PCR, the repertoire was profiled, and TCRdb retains in-frame clones only, with some absent. The data contain almost 20,000 clones, about 85% of them singletons. The sequences come from CD8+ T cells from peripheral blood mononuclear cells, collected after pregnancy. Every receptor here comes from a female donor in good health, enrolled as a control in a pregnancy study.

V and J are TRBV6-8 and TRBJ2-7; a weak D match, TRBD1 (6 bases). Germline CDR1 reads MNHGY; CDR2 reads SAAAGT. Trimming took 10 bases from V and 1 from J, leaving 20 bases between them. The length of the CDR3 is 15 residues. The CDR3 nucleotides are TGTGCCACCAAGAGCAGGGGCCGAGAATCCTACGAGCAGTACTTC. Translation: CATKSRGRESYEQYF.

This chain links TRBV5-1 with TRBJ2-5; 11 bases align to TRBD2. The CDR3 consists of 16 residues. Germline loops: CDR1 SGHRS, CDR2 YFSETQ. V lost 4 bases and J lost 2; bases outside the gene matches: 7. The CDR3 DNA reads as TGCGCCAGCAGCACGGGACTAGCGGCACTTCAAGAGACCCAGTACTTC. Its protein product is CASSTGLAALQETQYF.

J is TRBJ2-2 and V is TRBV30, with 10 bases that match TRBD2. V was clipped by 1 base and J by 5 bases; unmatched bases: 7. CDR1 and CDR2 (germline): GTSNPN, SVGIG (reference sequence). This CDR3 is 16 amino acids long. CDR3 DNA: TGTGCCTGGAGTGCGCAGGCTAGCGGGAGAACCGGGGAGCTGTTTTTT. Its protein product is CAWSAQASGRTGELFF.

The rearrangement links TRBV27 to TRBJ1-4; D possibly corresponds to TRBD1 (6 bases). Germline V gene lookup returns CDR1 MNHEY and CDR2 SMNVEV (reference sequence). This CDR3 has 14 amino acids. Trimming pared 5 bases from V and 6 bases from J, leaving 13 bases between. CDR3 DNA sequence: TGTGCCAGCAGTCCACAGGGAAGGTATGAAAAACTGTTTTTT. Protein: CASSPQGRYEKLFF.

The chain carries TRBV6-1 and TRBJ1-4; 7 bases match TRBD1. Germline V gene data show CDR1 as MNHNS and CDR2 as SASEGT. The CDR3 extends over 13 amino acids. Trimming at V came to 1 base and at J to 8 bases, leaving 1 base not matched to a gene. The CDR3 here is CASSEVGQEKLFF. CDR3 in DNA: TGTGCCAGCAGTGAAGTGGGACAGGAAAAACTGTTTTTT.

The gene calls are TRBV13 and TRBJ2-7; D gene unclear. V lost 5 bases to trimming and J lost 0 bases, with 20 bases between them. This CDR3 has 17 residues. Germline CDR1 PRHDT, CDR2 FYEKMQ (reference sequence). The DNA for the CDR3 is TGTGCCAGCAGCCCCTTGCTGCCAGGCTCCCACTCCTACGAGCAGTACTTC. Its translation: CASSPLLPGSHSYEQYF.

V and J are TRBV5-8 and TRBJ2-7; D perhaps matches TRBD2 (6 bases). V lost 1 base to trimming and J lost 5 bases, with 13 bases between them. There are 14 residues in the CDR3. Germline V gene sequence: CDR1 SGHTS, CDR2 YDEGEE. CDR3 region: CASSLYGSTHEQYF. The CDR3 DNA is TGTGCCAGCAGCTTGTACGGGAGTACCCACGAGCAGTACTTC.

The chain has TRBV2 and TRBJ2-1; maybe TRBD1 (5 bases). Germline CDR1 is SNHLY and CDR2 is FYNNEI. Trimming removed 3 bases from V and 6 bases from J, with 15 bases in between. This CDR3 contains 15 residues. The CDR3 DNA reads TGTGCCAGCAGTGAGGGGCCCGCCCCGGCCAATGAGCAGTTCTTC. It yields the protein CASSEGPAPANEQFF. Supplemented by reference TRBV2 and TRBJ2-1, the full variable domain reads EPEVTQTPSHQVTQMGQEVILRCVPISNHLYFYWYRQILGQKVEFLVSFYNNEISEKSEIFDDQFSVERPDGSNFTLKIRSTKLEDSAMYFCASSEGPAPANEQFFGPGTRLTVL.

This chain joins TRBV18 and TRBJ2-1, with D possibly matching TRBD2 (7 bases). The CDR3 is 13 residues long. Germline CDR1 is KGHSH and CDR2 is LQKENI. V was pared by 5 bases and J by 15 bases, with 20 bases between. This CDR3 reads CASSATSRGFPFF. The CDR3 coding sequence is TGTGCCAGCTCAGCGACTAGCAGGGGATTTCCGTTCTTC.

V and J are TRBV5-6 and TRBJ2-2; unclear D gene. CDR3 size: 12 residues. V was pared by 1 base and J by 6 bases, with 4 bases between. Germline CDR1 and CDR2: SGHDT and YYEEEE. CDR3 amino acids: CASSLSPGELFF. The CDR3 DNA sequence: TGTGCCAGCAGCTTGAGCCCCGGGGAGCTGTTTTTT.

The gene calls are TRBV7-6 and TRBJ2-1; 8 bases match TRBD2. The ends lost 6 bases at V and 8 bases at J; junction bases unmatched: 15. The CDR3 spans 16 residues. Germline CDR1 reads SGHVS; CDR2 reads FNYEAQ. The CDR3 DNA is TGTGCCAGCAGTCACACCCGTGGCGGGGGGAGCGATGAGCAGTTCTTC. Residues: CASSHTRGGGSDEQFF.

The rearrangement links TRBV19 to TRBJ1-2; the match to TRBD1 covers 9 bases. The CDR3 spans 17 residues. The germline V gene encodes CDR1 LNHDA and CDR2 SQIVND (reference sequence). V was pared by 6 bases and J by 2 bases, with 13 bases of the junction left unmatched. The DNA for the CDR3 is TGTGCCAGTAGCCCGGGACAGGGAACACCTGGGAACTATGGCTACACCTTC. Protein: CASSPGQGTPGNYGYTF.

V usage is TRBV15 and J usage is TRBJ2-7, with D possibly TRBD2 on 6 matching bases. This CDR3 is 14 amino acids long. In germline, CDR1 is LNHNV, CDR2 YYDKDF (reference sequence). V was shortened by 5 bases and J by 6 bases, with 17 bases between the two germline ends. The DNA of the CDR3 is TGTGCCACCAGCGTCCTGGGGGGAAGCGCCGAGCAGTACTTC. Translating gives CATSVLGGSAEQYF.

This clone occurred once. The V and J genes are TRBV5-6 and TRBJ1-2; 7 bases fit TRBD1. V gave up 4 bases and J gave up 5 bases; unmatched junction bases: 11. This CDR3 is built from 15 residues. Germline lookup yields CDR1 SGHDT and CDR2 YYEEEE. The CDR3 here is CASSLGRGQLYGYTF. As DNA, the CDR3 is TGTGCCAGCAGCCTGGGGAGGGGGCAGCTATATGGCTACACCTTC.

The chain employs TRBV5-1 and TRBJ2-1; 9 bases fit TRBD2. Germline values: CDR1 SGHRS, CDR2 YFSETQ. This CDR3 has 15 residues. The trim removed 7 bases at V and 6 bases at J, leaving 11 bases unmatched. DNA for the CDR3: TGCGCCAGCGGCCTGGAAGCGGGAGGATTCAATGAGCAGTTCTTC. This sequence encodes CASGLEAGGFNEQFF.

J is TRBJ2-7 and V is TRBV9, with 14 bases identical to TRBD2. Trimming cost V 4 bases and J 4 bases; bases outside gene matches: 4. The CDR3 is 15 amino acids. CDR1 is SGDLS and CDR2 is YYNGEE in the germline V gene. The CDR3 DNA reads as TGTGCCAGCAGCCTAGGGACTAGCGGGGGATACGAGCAGTACTTC. It is translated as CASSLGTSGGYEQYF.

The chain links TRBV30 to TRBJ1-5; D is unclear. CDR1 and CDR2 from the germline V gene are GTSNPN and SVGIG (reference sequence). V was pared by 1 base and J by 1 base, with 11 bases between. This CDR3 region has 15 residues. Here the CDR3 DNA reads TGTGCCTGGAGTGAAGGACTCGTGAGCAATCAGCCCCAGCATTTT. It encodes CAWSEGLVSNQPQHF.

This chain links TRBV6-4 with TRBJ1-1, with 7 bases aligning to TRBD1. This CDR3 comprises 12 residues. The V gene end was trimmed by 6 bases and the J gene end by 3 bases; junction bases not matched to a gene: 1. In germline, CDR1 is MRHNA, CDR2 SNTAGT. This chain's CDR3 is CASSRGYTEAFF. The CDR3 nucleotides read TGTGCCAGCAGCAGGGGGTACACTGAAGCTTTCTTT.

The V call is TRBV27, the J call TRBJ2-7, with a weak D call TRBD2 (5 bases). Germline CDR1 MNHEY, CDR2 SMNVEV (reference sequence). This CDR3 region has 16 residues. V was cut by 5 bases and J by 5 bases, with 22 bases left in between. CDR3 region: CASSATLLVEEDEQYF. In nucleotides, the CDR3 is TGTGCCAGCAGTGCGACCCTCCTGGTTGAGGAGGACGAGCAGTACTTC.

Only one count was recorded for this clone. The chain has TRBV29-1 and TRBJ2-1, with 13 bases fitting TRBD2. The V and J ends lost 1 base and 3 bases, in that order; junction bases with no gene match: 6. CDR3 length: 17 amino acids. The germline CDR1 and CDR2 sequences are SQVTM and ANQGSEA. CDR3 sequence (DNA): TGCAGCGTTGAAGGTGGACTAGCGGGGGCCCACTACAATGAGCAGTTCTTC. This translates into CSVEGGLAGAHYNEQFF.

The table lists this clone with a count of one. This chain links TRBV30 with TRBJ2-3, with D possibly TRBD2 on 5 matching bases. The CDR3 is 13 residues long. Between the trimmed V and J ends, which lost 7 bases and 0 bases, there was a span of 11 bases. Germline-derived CDR1 and CDR2 are GTSNPN and SVGIG (reference sequence). The CDR3 here is CASQRSSTDTQYF. In nucleotides, the CDR3 is TGTGCCTCCCAGCGGTCTAGCACAGATACGCAGTATTTT.

The rearrangement links TRBV25-1 to TRBJ2-7, with D possibly TRBD2 on 7 matching bases. V was cut by 6 bases and J by 4 bases, with 19 bases left in between. Looked up from germline, CDR1 is MGHDK and CDR2 is SYGVNS. The CDR3 runs to 15 residues. As DNA, the CDR3 is TGTGCCAGCAGCCCCCGGGGCGGGGGCTTTTACGAGCAGTACTTC. Amino acid sequence: CASSPRGGGFYEQYF.

The chain carries TRBV27 and TRBJ2-7; D may be TRBD1 (5 bases). CDR1 and CDR2 from the germline V gene are MNHEY and SMNVEV (reference sequence). This CDR3 has 14 amino acids. V lost 2 bases and J lost 6, with 14 bases in between. CDR3 residues: CASSLGAGLREQYF. CDR3 DNA: TGTGCCAGCAGTTTAGGGGCAGGGCTGCGCGAGCAGTACTTC.

In this sample, this clone turned up once. The chain carries TRBV30 and TRBJ2-3; no clear D gene. This CDR3 is built from 15 residues. V was pared by 2 bases and J by 3 bases, with 15 bases between. Looked up from germline, CDR1 is GTSNPN and CDR2 is SVGIG (reference sequence). CDR3 coding DNA: TGTGCCTGGAGTTCTGGAGAAGGTTTAACAGATACGCAGTATTTT. This codes for CAWSSGEGLTDTQYF.